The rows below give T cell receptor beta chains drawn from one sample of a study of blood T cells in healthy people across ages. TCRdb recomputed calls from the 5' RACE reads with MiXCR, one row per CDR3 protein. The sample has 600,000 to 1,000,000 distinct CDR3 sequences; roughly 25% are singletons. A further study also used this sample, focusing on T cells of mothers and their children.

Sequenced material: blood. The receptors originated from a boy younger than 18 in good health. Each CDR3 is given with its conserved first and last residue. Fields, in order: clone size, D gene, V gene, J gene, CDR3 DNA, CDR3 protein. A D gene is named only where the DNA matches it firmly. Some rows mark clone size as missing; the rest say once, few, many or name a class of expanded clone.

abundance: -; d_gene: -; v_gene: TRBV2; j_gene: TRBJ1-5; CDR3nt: TGTGCCAGCAGTGAAGAGGGGTCAGGATATCAGCCCCAGCATTTT; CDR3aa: CASSEEGSGYQPQHF
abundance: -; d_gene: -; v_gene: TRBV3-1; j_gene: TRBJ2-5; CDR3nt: TGTGCCAGCAGCCCCTCCGGTGGGCCCGGGGAAGAGACCCAGTACTTC; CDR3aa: CASSPSGGPGEETQYF
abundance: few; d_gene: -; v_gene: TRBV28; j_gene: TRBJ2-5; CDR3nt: TGTGCCAGCAGTCCGACCCACGCAGGAGAGACCCAGTACTTC; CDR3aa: CASSPTHAGETQYF
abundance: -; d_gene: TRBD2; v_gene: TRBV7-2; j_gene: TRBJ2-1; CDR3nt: TGTGCCAGCAGCTTACGGACTAGCGGGAGGGCCTTTGAGCAGTTCTTC; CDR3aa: CASSLRTSGRAFEQFF
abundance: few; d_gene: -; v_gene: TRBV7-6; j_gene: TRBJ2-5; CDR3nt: TGTGCCAGCAACTTAGTCCAACAGAGTGAGACCCAGTACTTC; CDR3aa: CASNLVQQSETQYF
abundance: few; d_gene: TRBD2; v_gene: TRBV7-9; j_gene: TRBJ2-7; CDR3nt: TGTGCCAGCAGCTTAGGGGGACTAGCAAGCGAGCAGTACTTC; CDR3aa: CASSLGGLASEQYF
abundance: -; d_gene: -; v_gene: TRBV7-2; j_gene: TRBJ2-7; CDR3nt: TGTGCCAGCAGCTTAGCAACAGGGACGGGCGAGCAGTACTTC; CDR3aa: CASSLATGTGEQYF
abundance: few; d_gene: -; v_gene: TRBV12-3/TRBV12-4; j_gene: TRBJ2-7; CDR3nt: TGTGCCAGCAGTTTAGTACCCGGGAGTAGCAGTTACGAGCAGTACTTC; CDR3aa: CASSLVPGSSSYEQYF
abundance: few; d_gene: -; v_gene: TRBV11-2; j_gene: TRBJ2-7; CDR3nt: TGTGCCAGCAGGGCAACGGAATTTACCTACGAGCAGTACTTC; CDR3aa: CASRATEFTYEQYF
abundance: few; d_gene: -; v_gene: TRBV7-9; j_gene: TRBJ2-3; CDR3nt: TGTGCCAGCAGCGGGCACCTGGATACGCAGTATTTT; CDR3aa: CASSGHLDTQYF
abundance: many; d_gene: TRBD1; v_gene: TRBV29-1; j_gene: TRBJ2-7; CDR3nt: TGCAGCGCTCAGGTGACAGGGGGTTCCTACGAGCAGTACTTC; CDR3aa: CSAQVTGGSYEQYF
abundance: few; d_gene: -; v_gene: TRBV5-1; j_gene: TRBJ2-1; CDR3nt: TGCGCCAGCAGCTTGGAGGGGATGGCCTACAATGAGCAGTTCTTC; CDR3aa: CASSLEGMAYNEQFF
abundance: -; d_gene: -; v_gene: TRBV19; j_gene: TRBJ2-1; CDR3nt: TGTGCCAGTAGTCCGCCAGGGGAGGTCCCGGTTCGGTTCTTC; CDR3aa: CASSPPGEVPVRFF
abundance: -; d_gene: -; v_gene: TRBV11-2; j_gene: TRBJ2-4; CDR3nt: TGTGCCAGCAGCTTAGAATACGGGTGGGCCAAAAACATTCAGTACTTC; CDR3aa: CASSLEYGWAKNIQYF
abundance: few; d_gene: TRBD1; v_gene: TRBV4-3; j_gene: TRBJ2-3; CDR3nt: TGCGCCAGCAGCCAAGGTGGACAGGCCCTATTCACAGATACGCAGTATTTT; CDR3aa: CASSQGGQALFTDTQYF
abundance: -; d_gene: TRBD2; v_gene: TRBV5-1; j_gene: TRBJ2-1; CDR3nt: TGCGCCAGCAGCTTGGCGTCTAGCGGGGGGCTAGAGCAGTTCTTC; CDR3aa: CASSLASSGGLEQFF
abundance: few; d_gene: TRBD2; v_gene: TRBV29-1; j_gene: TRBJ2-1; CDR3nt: TGCAGCGTTGGTCTAGCGGTTGCCTACAATGAGCAGTTCTTC; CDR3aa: CSVGLAVAYNEQFF
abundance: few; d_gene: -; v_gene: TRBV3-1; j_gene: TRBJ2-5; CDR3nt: TGTGCCAGCAGCCACGTCGGAGAGACCCAGTACTTC; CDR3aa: CASSHVGETQYF
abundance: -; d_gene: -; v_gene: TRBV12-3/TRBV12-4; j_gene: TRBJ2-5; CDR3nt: TGTGCCAGCAGATCGGGGGTTCGGGGACCGGGAGAGACCCAGTACTTC; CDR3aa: CASRSGVRGPGETQYF
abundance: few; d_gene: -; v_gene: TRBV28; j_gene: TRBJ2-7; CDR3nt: TGTGCCAGCAGTTTTGTGCTAGCCGAGCAGTACTTC; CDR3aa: CASSFVLAEQYF
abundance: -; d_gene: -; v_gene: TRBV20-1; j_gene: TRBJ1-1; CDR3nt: TGCAGTGCTAGCCCCGGGACCACTGAAGCTTTCTTT; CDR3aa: CSASPGTTEAFF
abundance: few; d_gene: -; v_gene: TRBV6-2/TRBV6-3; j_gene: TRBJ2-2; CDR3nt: TGTGCCAGCAGCCCGGGCATGAACACCGGGGAGCTGTTTTTT; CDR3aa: CASSPGMNTGELFF
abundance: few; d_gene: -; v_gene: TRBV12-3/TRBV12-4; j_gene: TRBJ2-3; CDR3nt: TGTGCCAGCAGTTTCTATGGGAGAGGGGCAGATACGCAGTATTTT; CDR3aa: CASSFYGRGADTQYF
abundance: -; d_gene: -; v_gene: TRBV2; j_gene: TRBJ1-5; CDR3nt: TGTGCCAGCAGTCAACAGGGAGGCAGCCCCGAGCCCCAGCATTTT; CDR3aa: CASSQQGGSPEPQHF
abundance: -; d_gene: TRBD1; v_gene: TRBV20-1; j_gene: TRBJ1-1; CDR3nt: TGCAGTGCAGGGGGCCTCACTGAAGCTTTCTTT; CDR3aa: CSAGGLTEAFF